The clone carrying this T cell receptor beta chain is medium-sized within its sample. This sample is drawn from a study of Graves' ophthalmopathy and Graves' hyperthyroidism. Active ophthalmopathy (CAS at least 3, NOSPECS at least 4), lasting under 3 months. Diagnosis used clinical symptoms, serum thyroxine, TRAb, thyroid ultrasound and orbital computed tomography. Amplification targeted the TCR beta CDR3 regions, with RNA transcripts as the source material. RT-PCR was first run with HTBI primers, then multiplex PCR in a second round. TCRdb fed the multiplex PCR reads into MiXCR, producing one record per CDR3 protein. The data contain about 14,000 distinct CDR3 sequences, 50% of them singletons. The TCR was taken from a woman in her 30s with Graves' ophthalmopathy. The sequenced sample consisted of peripheral blood.

The CDR3 DNA sequence: TGTGCCAGTAGTATAACCCTAAGGCCTAACACTGAAGCTTTCTTT. Protein sequence: CASSITLRPNTEAFF. The V and J genes are TRBV19 and TRBJ1-1; D remains ambiguous. The CDR3 has 15 residues. In germline, CDR1 is LNHDA, CDR2 SQIVND (reference sequence). V lost 2 bases, J lost 2 bases, and 12 bases lay in between.